This TCR beta chain was sequenced for a study of T-cell reconstitution after alpha-beta-depleted transplantation in children. V lost 3 bases, J lost 4 bases, and 5 bases stayed unmatched. The germline CDR1 and CDR2 sequences are MNHEY and SMNVEV (reference sequence). The CDR3 has 14 amino acids. Unique molecular identifiers featured in how the TCRbeta library was prepared. TCRdb reprocessed the PCR reads via MiXCR and lists one record per CDR3 protein. This table holds some 200,000 distinct CDR3 sequences, approximately 6.8% found once. This clonotype appeared many times. This chain uses TRBV27 with TRBJ1-1; 7 nucleotides line up with TRBD1. This TCR came from a human donor who donated a stem cell graft to a child with Wiskott-Aldrich syndrome. The sample here was PBMCs from the stem cell graft donor, taken from the stem cell graft. In DNA form, the CDR3 reads TGTGCCAGCAGTTTTAGGGGGCCAAGCACTGAAGCTTTCTTT. Translation: CASSFRGPSTEAFF.